The T cell receptor beta chain under discussion was sequenced for a study of OX40 agonist ivuxolimab in advanced cancers. Overall study context: Patients received ivuxolimab, an intravenous treatment, every 2 weeks at 0.01 to 10 mg/kg.

TCRdb's table, derived via immunoSEQ multiplex PCR, lists solely in-frame clones and lacks some. The sample has 75,000 to 95,000 clones; around 90% are singletons. Exclusion applied to patients with autoimmune disease history or systemic immunosuppression. The germline V gene has CDR1 MNHNY and CDR2 SVGAGI (reference sequence). The CDR3 is made up of 12 amino acids. The V gene end was trimmed by 8 bases and the J gene end by 9 bases; junction bases not matched to a gene: 4. This TCR came from an adult with an advanced solid tumor such as melanoma, head and neck, liver or kidney cancer. The sample in question was CD4+ or CD8+ T cells sorted from blood, obtained in a trial of the OX40 agonist ivuxolimab. The chain employs TRBV6-6 and TRBJ2-1; TRBD2 aligns across 10 bases. Here the CDR3 reads CASASGRVEQFF. The DNA of the CDR3 is TGTGCCAGCGCTAGCGGGAGAGTTGAGCAGTTCTTC.